This TCR beta chain was observed in a study of T cell repertoires in cytomegalovirus infection. The CDR3 sequence is 14 residues long. Germline V gene data show CDR1 as MDHEN and CDR2 as SYDVKM. The germline V and J ends were trimmed by 4 bases and 4 bases, with 13 bases remaining between them. TCRdb independently ran MiXCR on the reads; one entry per CDR3 protein. The repertoire has 250,000 to 300,000 distinct CDR3 sequences, over 20% of them found once; the top ten carry 11% to 15%. This clonotype has ten or more counts. This chain connects TRBV28 to TRBJ1-1; possible D gene TRBD1, 5 bases. Sequences were obtained from PBMCs. This clonotype was sampled from a human donor in good health (CMV status not recorded). Some clones in this sample may be carry-over from other donors' samples. For the CDR3, the DNA is TGTGCCAGCAGTTATCAGGGTGGGTTCACTGAAGCTTTCTTT. This encodes CASSYQGGFTEAFF.